This TCR beta chain was observed in a study of T cell responses to AZD1222 COVID-19 vaccine. Whole-study results and caveats: Scientists sampled the repertoires only once the peak T cell response had passed. Donors were chiefly white British, with a greater number of females, and clonal diversity was perhaps underestimated. Nearly half of spike-specific TCRs reportedly target unmutated variant regions.

The table came from immunoSEQ multiplex PCR; TCRdb's copy has only in-frame clones and leaves some out. The sample lists roughly 110,000 clones, 90% seen once, with 5% to 6% in the top ten. Points on this clone: Its antigen is not identified.

The CDR3 runs 15 residues. Trimming removed 5 bases at V and 2 bases at J, with 13 bases between. The germline V gene encodes CDR1 MNHEY and CDR2 SMNVEV (reference sequence). This specimen was peripheral blood, taken on day 0 of AZD1222 vaccination. The sequence was obtained from an adult in good health. The gene calls are TRBV27 and TRBJ2-1; D might be TRBD2 (6 bases). CDR3 residues: CASSTRLGTYNEQFF. CDR3 DNA: TGTGCCAGCAGTACCCGACTAGGAACCTACAATGAGCAGTTCTTC.